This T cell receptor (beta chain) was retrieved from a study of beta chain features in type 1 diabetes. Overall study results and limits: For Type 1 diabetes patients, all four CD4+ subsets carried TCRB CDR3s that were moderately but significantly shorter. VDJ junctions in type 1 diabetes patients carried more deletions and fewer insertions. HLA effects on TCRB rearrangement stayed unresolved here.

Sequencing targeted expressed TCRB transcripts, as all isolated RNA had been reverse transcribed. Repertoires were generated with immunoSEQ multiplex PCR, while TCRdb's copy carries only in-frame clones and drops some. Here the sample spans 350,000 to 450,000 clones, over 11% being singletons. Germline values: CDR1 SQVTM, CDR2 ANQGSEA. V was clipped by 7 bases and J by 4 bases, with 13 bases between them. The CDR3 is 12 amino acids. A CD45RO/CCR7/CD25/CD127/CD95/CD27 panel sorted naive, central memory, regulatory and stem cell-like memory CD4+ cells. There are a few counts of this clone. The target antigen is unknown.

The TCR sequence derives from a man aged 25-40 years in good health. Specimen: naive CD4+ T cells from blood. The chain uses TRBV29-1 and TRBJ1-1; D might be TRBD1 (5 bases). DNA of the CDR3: TGCAGCGCTTACCCGGGGGGCACTGAAGCTTTCTTT. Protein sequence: CSAYPGGTEAFF.